This TCR beta chain came from a study of CD8+CD57+ T cells in acquired aplastic anemia. About the research overall: DNA from sorted CD4+ and CD8+ cells averaged roughly 3.2 ug. Sequencing produced an average of around 10 million reads per healthy donor for CD4+ cells.

Study observations and caveats: For CD8+ Simpson's diversity, patients and controls showed no significant difference. Both patients and controls carried the same twenty-nine CD8+ CDR3 sequences.

Regarding this clonotype: What it binds is not known. A read error may account for a junction end that differs from germline.

Investigators profiled TCR beta VDJ and CDR3 from genomic DNA template. In TCRdb, the reads were re-called with MiXCR into one record per CDR3 protein. The sample has over 150,000 distinct CDR3 sequences; around 59% are singletons. Germline V gene data show CDR1 as DFQATT and CDR2 as SNEGSKA (reference sequence). There are 13 residues in the CDR3. This sequence was found in a human donor in good health, serving as a control. Sequenced: sorted CD4+, CD8+, or CD8+CD57+ T cells (not recorded which) from PBMCs. The chain carries TRBV20-1 and TRBJ1-2; the D is unclear. CDR3: CSAGEGSIYGYTF. The DNA of the CDR3 is TGCAGTGCTGGAGAGGGCAGTATCTATGGCTACACCTTC.